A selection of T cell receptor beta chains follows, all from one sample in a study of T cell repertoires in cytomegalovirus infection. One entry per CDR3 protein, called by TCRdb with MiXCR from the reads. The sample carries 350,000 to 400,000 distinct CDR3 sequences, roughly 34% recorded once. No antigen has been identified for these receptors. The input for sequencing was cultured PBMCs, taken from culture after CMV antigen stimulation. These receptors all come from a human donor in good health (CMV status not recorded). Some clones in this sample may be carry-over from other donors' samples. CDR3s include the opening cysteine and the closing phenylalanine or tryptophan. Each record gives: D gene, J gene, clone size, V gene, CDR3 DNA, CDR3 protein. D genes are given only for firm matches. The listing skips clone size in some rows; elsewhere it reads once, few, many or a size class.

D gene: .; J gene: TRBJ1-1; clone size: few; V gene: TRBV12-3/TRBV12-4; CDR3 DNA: TGTGCCAGCAGTCCCAGGGGAGGGGACACTGAAGCTTTCTTT; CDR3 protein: CASSPRGGDTEAFF
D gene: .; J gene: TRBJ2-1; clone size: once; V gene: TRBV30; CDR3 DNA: TGTGCCTGGAAAGGGCAGTTATTGAGGGGTGAGCAGTTCTTC; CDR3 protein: CAWKGQLLRGEQFF
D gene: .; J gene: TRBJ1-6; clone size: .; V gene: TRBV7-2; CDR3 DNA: TGTGCCAGCAGCTTATTAGGGGGGCGTAATTCACCCCTCCACTTT; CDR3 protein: CASSLLGGRNSPLHF
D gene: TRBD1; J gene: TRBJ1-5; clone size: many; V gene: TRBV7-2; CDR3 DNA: TGTGCCAGCAGCTTAGTAGGGGGCCAGGGAAATCAGCCCCAGCATTTT; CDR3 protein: CASSLVGGQGNQPQHF
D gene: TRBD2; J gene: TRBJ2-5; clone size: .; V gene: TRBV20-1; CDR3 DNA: TGCAGTGCTACCTTTAGCGGGAGGGCCGGAGAGACCCAGTACTTC; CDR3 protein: CSATFSGRAGETQYF
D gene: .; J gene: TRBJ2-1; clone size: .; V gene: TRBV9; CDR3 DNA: TGTGCCAGCAGCGTAGGGCGGGACTACAATGAGCAGTTCTTC; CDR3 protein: CASSVGRDYNEQFF
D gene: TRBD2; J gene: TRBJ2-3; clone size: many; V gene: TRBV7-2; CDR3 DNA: TGTGCCAGCAGCTTCGAAAGTAGCGGGAGGGCGGCAGATACGCAGTATTTT; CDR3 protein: CASSFESSGRAADTQYF
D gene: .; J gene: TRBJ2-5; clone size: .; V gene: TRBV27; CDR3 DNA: TGTGCCAGCTGGGTGCCGGGACGGATTACGGAGACCCAGTACTTC; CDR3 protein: CASWVPGRITETQYF
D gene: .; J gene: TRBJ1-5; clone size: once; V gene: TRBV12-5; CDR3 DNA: TGTGCTAGTGGTTTTGGGAGCAATCAGCCCCAGCATTTT; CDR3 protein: CASGFGSNQPQHF
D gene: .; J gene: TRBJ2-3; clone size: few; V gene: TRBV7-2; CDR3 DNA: TGTGCCAGCAGCTTACTGGCAGCGTCGCAGTATTTT; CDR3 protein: CASSLLAASQYF
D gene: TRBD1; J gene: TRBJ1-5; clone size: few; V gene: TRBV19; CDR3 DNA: TGTGCCAGTAGCGACAGGGGGCTGAAACAGCCCCAGCATTTT; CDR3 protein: CASSDRGLKQPQHF
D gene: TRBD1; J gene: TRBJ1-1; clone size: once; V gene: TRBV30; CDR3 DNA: TGTGCCTGGAGTCAGGGGGCGAACACTGAAGCTTTCTTT; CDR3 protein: CAWSQGANTEAFF
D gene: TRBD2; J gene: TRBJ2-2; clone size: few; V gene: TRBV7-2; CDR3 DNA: TGTGCCAGCAGCTGGAATGCGGGGGGAGTTGGGGAGCTGTTTTTT; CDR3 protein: CASSWNAGGVGELFF
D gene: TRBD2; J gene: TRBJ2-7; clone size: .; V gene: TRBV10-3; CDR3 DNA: TGTGCCAACCACACAACTAGCGGGAGTGGGTCCCACGAGCAGTACTTC; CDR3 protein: CANHTTSGSGSHEQYF
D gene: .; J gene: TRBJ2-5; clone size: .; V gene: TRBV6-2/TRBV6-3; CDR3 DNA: TGTGCCAGCAGTTACGACAGGCTCCAAGAGACCCAGTACTTC; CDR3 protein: CASSYDRLQETQYF
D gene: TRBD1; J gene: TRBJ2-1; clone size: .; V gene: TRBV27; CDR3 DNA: TGTGCCAGCAGTTTGAGTGTGACAGGGGTCTACAATGAGCAGTTCTTC; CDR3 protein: CASSLSVTGVYNEQFF
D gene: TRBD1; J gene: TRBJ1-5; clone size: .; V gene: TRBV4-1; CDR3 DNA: TGCGCCAGCAGCCACTCGACAGGGAACAATCAGCCCCAGCATTTT; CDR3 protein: CASSHSTGNNQPQHF
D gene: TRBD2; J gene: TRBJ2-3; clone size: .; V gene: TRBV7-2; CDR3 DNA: TGTGCCAGCAGCTTAGACGGGAGGAACCCTGGGACAGATACGCAGTATTTT; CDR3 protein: CASSLDGRNPGTDTQYF
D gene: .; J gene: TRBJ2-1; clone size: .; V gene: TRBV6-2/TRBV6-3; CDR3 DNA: TGTGCCAGCAGTGAGGGGAGCACCCGTGAGCAGTTCTTC; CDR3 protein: CASSEGSTREQFF
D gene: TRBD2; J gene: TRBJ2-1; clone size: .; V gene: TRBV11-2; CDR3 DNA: TGTGCCAGCAGCTTAGGTTTCGGGCTAGCGGGAGGGGTCTCCTACAATGAGCAGTTCTTC; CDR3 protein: CASSLGFGLAGGVSYNEQFF
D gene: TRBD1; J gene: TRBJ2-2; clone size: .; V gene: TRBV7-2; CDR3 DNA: TGTGCCAGCAGCCTCCGGGACAGGGGGTCTGACGCCGGGGAGCTGTTTTTT; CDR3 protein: CASSLRDRGSDAGELFF
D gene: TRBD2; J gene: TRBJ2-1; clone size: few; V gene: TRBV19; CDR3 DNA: TGTGCCAGTAGACCTGAGCGGGACGCCCTAAATGAGCAGTTCTTC; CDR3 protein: CASRPERDALNEQFF
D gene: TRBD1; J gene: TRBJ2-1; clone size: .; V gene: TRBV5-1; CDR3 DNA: TGCGCCAGCAGCTGGGGACAGGGATACAATGAGCAGTTCTTC; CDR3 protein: CASSWGQGYNEQFF
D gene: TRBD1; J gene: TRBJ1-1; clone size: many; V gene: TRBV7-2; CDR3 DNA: TGTGCCAGCAGATCTACCGGGACAGGGTTCATGAACACTGAAGCTTTCTTT; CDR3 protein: CASRSTGTGFMNTEAFF
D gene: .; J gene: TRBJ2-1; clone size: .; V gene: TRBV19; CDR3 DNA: TGTGCCAGTAGTATAGTCGCTAGCGTTGAGCAGTTCTTC; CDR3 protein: CASSIVASVEQFF
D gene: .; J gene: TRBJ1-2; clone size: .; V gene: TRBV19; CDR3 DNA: TGTGCCAGTAGGAACAGCGGAGGGGACTATGGCTACACCTTC; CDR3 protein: CASRNSGGDYGYTF
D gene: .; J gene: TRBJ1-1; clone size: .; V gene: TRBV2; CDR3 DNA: TGTGCCAGCATAGGGCGGATGAACACTGAAGCTTTCTTT; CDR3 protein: CASIGRMNTEAFF
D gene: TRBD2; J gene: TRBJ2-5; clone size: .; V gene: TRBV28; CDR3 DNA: TGTGCCAGCAGTTTAGACACTAGCGGGAGGAATAGCGAGACCCAGTACTTC; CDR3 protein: CASSLDTSGRNSETQYF
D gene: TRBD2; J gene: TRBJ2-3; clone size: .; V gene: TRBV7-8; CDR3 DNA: TGTGCCAGCAGCTCGGGAGCGGGAGGGACAGATACGCAGTATTTT; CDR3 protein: CASSSGAGGTDTQYF
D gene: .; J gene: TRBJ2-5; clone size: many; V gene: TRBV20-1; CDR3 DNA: TGCAGTGCCCCGGACTATCGTCCCGAGACCCAGTACTTC; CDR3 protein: CSAPDYRPETQYF
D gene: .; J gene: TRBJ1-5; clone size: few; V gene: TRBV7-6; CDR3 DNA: TGTGCCAGTATGGGGCAGGATCAGCCCCAGCATTTT; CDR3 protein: CASMGQDQPQHF
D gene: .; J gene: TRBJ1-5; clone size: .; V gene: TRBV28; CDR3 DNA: TGTGCCAGCAGCCCTGGACTCTCCAGCAGGCATTTT; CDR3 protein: CASSPGLSSRHF
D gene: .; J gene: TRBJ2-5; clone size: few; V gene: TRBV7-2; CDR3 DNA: TGTGCCAGCAGCCCACTAGTCCCGGAGACCCAGTACTTC; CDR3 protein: CASSPLVPETQYF
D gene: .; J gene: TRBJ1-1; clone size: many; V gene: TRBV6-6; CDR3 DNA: TGTGCCAGCAGATTTCAGGCGGGATTGAACACTGAAGCTTTCTTT; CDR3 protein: CASRFQAGLNTEAFF
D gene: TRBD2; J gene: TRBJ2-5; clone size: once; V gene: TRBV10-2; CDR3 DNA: TGCGCCAGCAGTGAAACGGGAGGCTCCGGGGAGACCCAGTACTTC; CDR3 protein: CASSETGGSGETQYF
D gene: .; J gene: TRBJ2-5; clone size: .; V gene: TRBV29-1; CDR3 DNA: TGCAGCGTCGACGGACTCGGTGAAGAGACCCAGTACTTC; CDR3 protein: CSVDGLGEETQYF
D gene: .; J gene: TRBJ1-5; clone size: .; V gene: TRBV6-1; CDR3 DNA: TGTGCCAGCAGTTTCAGGCCGTTTCAGCCCCAGCATTTT; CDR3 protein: CASSFRPFQPQHF
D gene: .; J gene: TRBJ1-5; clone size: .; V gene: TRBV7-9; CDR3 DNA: TGTGCCAGCAGCCGAGGGGGGGGTGGAAGCAATCAGCCCCAGCATTTT; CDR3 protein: CASSRGGGGSNQPQHF
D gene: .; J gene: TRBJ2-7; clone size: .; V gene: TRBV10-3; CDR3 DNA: TGTGCCATCAGTGGTCCAAGGGACCCTGGGGGCTACGAGCAGTACTTC; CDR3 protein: CAISGPRDPGGYEQYF
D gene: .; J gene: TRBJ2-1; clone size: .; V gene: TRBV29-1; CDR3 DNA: TGCAGCGTCGGACGGGTCGACTCCAATGAGCAGTTCTTC; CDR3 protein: CSVGRVDSNEQFF
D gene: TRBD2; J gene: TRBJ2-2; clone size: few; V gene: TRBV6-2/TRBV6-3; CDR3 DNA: TGTGCCAGCAGTAAGACTAGCGGGTCGAACACCGGGGAGCTGTTTTTT; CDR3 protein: CASSKTSGSNTGELFF
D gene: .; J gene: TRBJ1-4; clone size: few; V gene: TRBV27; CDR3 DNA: TGTGCCAGCAGTCCAGCGGACAGTCGAAAGGTTAATGAAAAACTGTTTTTT; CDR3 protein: CASSPADSRKVNEKLFF
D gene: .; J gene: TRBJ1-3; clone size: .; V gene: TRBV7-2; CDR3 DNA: TGTGCCAGCAGCTTGACGATGAACACCATATATTTT; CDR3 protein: CASSLTMNTIYF
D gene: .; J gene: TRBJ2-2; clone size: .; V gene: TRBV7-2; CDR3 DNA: TGTGCCAGCAGCTTGCAGGGATGGGGAGCGGACACCGGGGAGCTGTTTTTT; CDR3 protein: CASSLQGWGADTGELFF
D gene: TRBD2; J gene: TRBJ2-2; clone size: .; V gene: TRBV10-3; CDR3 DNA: TGTGCCTCCTCGGGACTAGGGTACACCGGGGAGCTGTTTTTT; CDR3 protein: CASSGLGYTGELFF
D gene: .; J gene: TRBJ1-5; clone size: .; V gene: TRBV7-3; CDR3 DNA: TGTGCCAGCAGCAGAGAAAGGGATCAGCCCCAGCATTTT; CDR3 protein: CASSRERDQPQHF